This TCR beta chain came from a study of blood T cell repertoires in COVID-19. Before being deemed recovered, Cohort 3 donors had two negative PCRs, clearance, or symptom resolution. Measured with immunoSEQ multiplex PCR; TCRdb has only the in-frame clones, and not every one. The sample lists a few hundred thousand clones; more than 75% were seen once. The CDR3 length is 15 residues. V trimming: 2 bases; J trimming: 3 bases; junction bases outside the gene matches: 3. The germline CDR1 and CDR2 sequences are SGHDT and YYEEEE. The rearrangement uses TRBV5-6 and TRBJ1-5, with 9 bases lining up with TRBD1. The material sequenced was PBMCs or T cells enriched from blood (not recorded which). The TCR sequence derives from a woman aged 30 to 39 who had recovered from COVID-19. This CDR3 reads CASSLGTGTNQPQHF. The CDR3 DNA reads TGTGCCAGCAGCTTAGGGACAGGGACCAATCAGCCCCAGCATTTT.